This T cell receptor (beta chain) derives from a study of T cells in Graves' hyperthyroidism and ophthalmopathy. Researchers defined stable Graves' hyperthyroidism as no ophthalmopathy progression within 18 months. PBMCs were derived from around 10 ml fresh peripheral blood. TCR beta CDR3 regions were amplified from RNA. Carried out on the TCR CDR3, a first-round RT-PCR used the HTBI primer set. MiXCR, run by TCRdb on the multiplex PCR reads, gives a single entry per CDR3 protein. The sample lists around 210,000 distinct CDR3 sequences; about 15% were seen once. Study results and limitations: Ophthalmopathy was identified by the model a median around 5.9 months ahead of onset. Blood shared most expanded thyroid clonotypes above 0.001.

The table lists this clonotype with many counts. Its antigen is still unknown. Sequencing was performed on blood. This clonotype originated in a woman in her 50s with Graves' hyperthyroidism.

As DNA, the CDR3 is TGTGCCTGGGGCACATCAGGTCAACCCTACAATGAGCAGTTCTTC. This encodes CAWGTSGQPYNEQFF. The J gene is TRBJ2-1, the V gene TRBV30, with D hard to call. Germline values: CDR1 GTSNPN, CDR2 SVGIG (reference sequence). The CDR3 is 15 amino acids. The V and J ends lost 5 bases and 2 bases respectively, with 16 bases between them.